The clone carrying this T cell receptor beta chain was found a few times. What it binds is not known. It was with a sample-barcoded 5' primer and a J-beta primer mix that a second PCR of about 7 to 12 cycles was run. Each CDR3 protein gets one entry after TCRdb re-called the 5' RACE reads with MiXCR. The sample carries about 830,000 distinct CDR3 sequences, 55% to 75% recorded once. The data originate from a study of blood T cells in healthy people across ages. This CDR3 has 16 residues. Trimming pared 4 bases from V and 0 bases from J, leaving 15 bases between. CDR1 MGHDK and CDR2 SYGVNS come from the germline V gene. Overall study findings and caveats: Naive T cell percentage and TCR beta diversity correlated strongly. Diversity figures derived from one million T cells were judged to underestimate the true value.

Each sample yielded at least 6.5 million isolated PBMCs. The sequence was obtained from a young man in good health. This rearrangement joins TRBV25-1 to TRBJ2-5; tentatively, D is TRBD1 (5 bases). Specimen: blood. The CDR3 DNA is TGTGCCAGCAGTGGACTCCGAGACAGTTACCAAGAGACCCAGTACTTC. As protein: CASSGLRDSYQETQYF.